These 14 T cell receptor beta chains were all obtained from the same sample, sequenced in a study of blood T cells in healthy people across ages. Using a J-beta primer mix together with a sample-barcoded 5' primer, a second PCR was run for roughly 7 to 12 cycles. TCRdb reprocessed the 5' RACE reads with MiXCR, giving one entry per CDR3 protein. This table has about 970,000 distinct CDR3 sequences, roughly half appearing once. Sequencing used blood. These receptor sequences come from a woman in her sixties or seventies in good health.

This clonotype appeared a few times. The rearrangement joins TRBV20-1 to TRBJ2-7; TRBD2 matches 11 bases. Germline assignment: CDR1 DFQATT and CDR2 SNEGSKA (reference sequence). The CDR3 has 15 amino acids. J lost 2 bases, V lost 3 bases, and 6 bases had no gene match. Written as DNA, the CDR3 is TGCAGTGCTAGTAGGCTAGCGGGAGGTCCCTACGAGCAGTACTTC. It translates to CSASRLAGGPYEQYF.

The rearrangement joins TRBV20-1 to TRBJ2-3; no definite D call. V shed 3 bases and J shed 1 base, with 11 bases lying between them. Per the germline V gene, CDR1 is DFQATT and CDR2 is SNEGSKA (reference sequence). The length of the CDR3 is 14 residues. The CDR3 here is CSASSMGGTDTQYF. CDR3 bases: TGCAGTGCTAGTAGTATGGGTGGCACAGATACGCAGTATTTT.

This clonotype has only a few counts. The rearrangement joins TRBV6-2 or TRBV6-3 to TRBJ2-7; D is unclear. This CDR3 has 11 amino acids. V was clipped by 3 bases and J by 12 bases, with 12 bases between them. The germline V gene has CDR1 MNHEY and CDR2 SVGEGT. The CDR3 DNA follows: TGTGCCAGCAGTTATCCGACCAGAGCGTACTTC. This gives the protein CASSYPTRAYF.

The chain uses TRBV28 and TRBJ2-1; D might be TRBD2 (5 bases). CDR1 and CDR2 from the germline V gene are MDHEN and SYDVKM. Between the trimmed V and J ends, which lost 7 bases and 2 bases, there was a span of 15 bases. The length of the CDR3 is 15 residues. CDR3 DNA sequence: TGTGCCAGCACCCGACTACTTATACCCTACAATGAGCAGTTCTTC. Protein product: CASTRLLIPYNEQFF.

The rearrangement joins TRBV20-1 to TRBJ2-1, with D perhaps TRBD2 (6 bases). This CDR3 contains 15 residues. Trimming removed 1 base from V and 2 bases from J, with 12 bases in between. Germline V CDR1 and CDR2: DFQATT, SNEGSKA (reference sequence). The CDR3 DNA follows: TGCAGTGCTAGAGGATCGGCGGGGACCTACAATGAGCAGTTCTTC. This translates into CSARGSAGTYNEQFF.

The genes are TRBV7-2 and TRBJ2-5; D may be TRBD1 or TRBD2 (5 bases each). The CDR3 is 15 amino acids. Trimming shortened V by 4 bases and J by 5 bases, and 17 bases separated the two germline ends. The V gene's germline CDR1 is SGHTA and CDR2 FQGNSA. CDR3 nucleotide sequence: TGTGCCAGCAGCTCGGGACCTTGGGCGGAGGAGACCCAGTACTTC. It encodes CASSSGPWAEETQYF.

A word on this clonotype: The junction shows a germline mismatch at one end, possibly a read error. The rearrangement uses TRBV29-1 and TRBJ1-1; D not resolved. This CDR3 contains 10 residues. CDR1 SQVTM and CDR2 ANQGSEA come from the germline V gene. The CDR3 nucleotides read TGTAGCACGGAGAACACTGAAGCTTTCTTT. This codes for CSTENTEAFF.

This chain links TRBV7-2 with TRBJ2-5; D possibly matches TRBD1 or TRBD2 (5 bases each). Matching the DNA end better, TRBJ2-7 makes the J call doubtful. CDR1 and CDR2 from the germline V gene are SGHTA and FQGNSA. This CDR3 spans 17 amino acids. Here the CDR3 reads CASSAPLGSGLHYEQYF. For the CDR3, the DNA is TGTGCCAGCAGCGCCCCACTTGGATCGGGGCTCCACTACGAGCAGTACTTC.

This clonotype was observed a few times. The chain employs TRBV29-1 and TRBJ2-1; 13 bases are shared with TRBD2. The CDR3 length is 12 residues. With V trimmed by 6 bases and J by 8 bases, 1 base remained unmatched. Germline V CDR1 and CDR2: SQVTM, ANQGSEA. In nucleotides, the CDR3 is TGCAGCGTGACTAGCGGGAGGCATGAGCAGTTCTTC. It specifies CSVTSGRHEQFF.

V and J are TRBV18 and TRBJ2-2, with a possible D match to TRBD2 (5 bases). V lost 0 bases and J 3 bases, leaving 11 bases between the germline ends. The CDR3 totals 16 residues. Germline V gene sequence: CDR1 KGHSH, CDR2 LQKENI. The chain's CDR3 is CASSPPGVLDTGELFF. In DNA form, the CDR3 reads TGTGCCAGCTCACCACCGGGAGTTCTAGACACCGGGGAGCTGTTTTTT.

The rearrangement uses TRBV20-1 and TRBJ1-2; D uncertain. CDR3 length: 13 amino acids. The germline V gene has CDR1 DFQATT and CDR2 SNEGSKA (reference sequence). Trimming took off 2 bases at V and 5 bases at J, with 12 bases between the two ends. CDR3 DNA: TGCAGTGCTAGACATGCAGCTGAGTATGGCTACACCTTC. Protein: CSARHAAEYGYTF.

The chain joins TRBV29-1 to TRBJ2-5; 8 bases match TRBD2. The better agreement between TRBJ2-7 and the DNA end casts doubt on the J call. The germline gives CDR1 SQVTM, CDR2 ANQGSEA. This CDR3 is built from 14 residues. CDR3 in amino acids: CSVYNSGASYEQYF. The CDR3 bases are TGCAGCGTCTATAATAGCGGGGCCTCCTACGAGCAGTACTTC.

The chain employs TRBV12-3 or TRBV12-4 and TRBJ1-5; weak D call: TRBD1 (5 bases). Trimming left V 5 bases short and J 0 bases short, with 8 bases between. The CDR3 totals 14 residues. DNA for the CDR3: TGTGCCAGCAGTGATCAGGGTAGCAATCAGCCCCAGCATTTT. It yields the protein CASSDQGSNQPQHF.

In its sample, this clonotype was seen a few times. The CDR3 bases are TGCAGCGTTTCGAAAGGAGGGGGCAGGGATCAGCCCCAGCATTTT. It codes for CSVSKGGGRDQPQHF. The chain employs TRBV29-1 and TRBJ1-5, with 7 bases lining up with TRBD1. The CDR3 consists of 15 residues. CDR1 is SQVTM, CDR2 ANQGSEA, per germline. Losses at the gene ends were 5 bases for V and 5 bases for J; bases not matched to a gene: 12.